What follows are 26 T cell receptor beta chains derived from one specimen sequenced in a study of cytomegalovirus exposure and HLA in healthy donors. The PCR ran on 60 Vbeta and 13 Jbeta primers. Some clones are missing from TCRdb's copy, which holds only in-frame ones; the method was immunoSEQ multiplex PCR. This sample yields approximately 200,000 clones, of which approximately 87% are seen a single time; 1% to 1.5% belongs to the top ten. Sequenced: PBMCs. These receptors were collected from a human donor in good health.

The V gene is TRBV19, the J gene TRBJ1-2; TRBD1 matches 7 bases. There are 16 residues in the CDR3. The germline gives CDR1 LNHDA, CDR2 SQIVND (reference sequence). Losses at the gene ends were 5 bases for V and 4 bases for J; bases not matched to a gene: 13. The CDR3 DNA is TGTGCCAGTAGTGATTGGGACAGACAAGGCTCCTATGGCTACACCTTC. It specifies CASSDWDRQGSYGYTF.

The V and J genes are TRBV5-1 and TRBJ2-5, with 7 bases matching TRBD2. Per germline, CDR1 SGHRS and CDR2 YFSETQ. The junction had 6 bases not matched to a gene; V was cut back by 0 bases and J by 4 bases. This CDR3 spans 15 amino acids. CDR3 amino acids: CASSLAGTKGETQYF. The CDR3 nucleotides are TGCGCCAGCAGCTTGGCCGGGACTAAAGGAGAGACCCAGTACTTC.

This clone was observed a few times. The CDR3 DNA reads as TGTGCTAGTGGTTTTGGGCTAGCGGGAGGGAATGAGCAGTTCTTC. It is translated as CASGFGLAGGNEQFF. J is TRBJ2-1 and V is TRBV12-5, with TRBD2 matching over 12 bases. V was clipped by 3 bases and J by 7 bases; unmatched bases: 4. The CDR3 length is 15 residues. Germline CDR1 and CDR2: LGHNT and FRNRAP. Looking up the rest from reference TRBV12-5 and TRBJ2-1 gives the full variable domain: DARVTQTPRHKVTEMGQEVTMRCQPILGHNTVFWYRQTMMQGLELLAYFRNRAPLDDSGMPKDRFSAEMPDATLATLKIQPSEPRDSAVYFCASGFGLAGGNEQFFGPGTRLTVL.

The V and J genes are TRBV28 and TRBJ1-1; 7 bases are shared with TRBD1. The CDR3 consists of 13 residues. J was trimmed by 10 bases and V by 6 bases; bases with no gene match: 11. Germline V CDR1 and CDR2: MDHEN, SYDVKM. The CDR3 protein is CASRLPTGVAAFF. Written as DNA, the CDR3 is TGTGCCAGCAGATTACCAACAGGGGTTGCAGCTTTCTTT.

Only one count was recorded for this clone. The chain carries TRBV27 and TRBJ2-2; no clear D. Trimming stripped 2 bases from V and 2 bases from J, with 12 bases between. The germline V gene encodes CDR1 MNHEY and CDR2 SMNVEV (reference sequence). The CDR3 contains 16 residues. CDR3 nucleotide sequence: TGTGCCAGCAGTTTAAGTATGGCGGTAAACACCGGGGAGCTGTTTTTT. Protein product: CASSLSMAVNTGELFF.

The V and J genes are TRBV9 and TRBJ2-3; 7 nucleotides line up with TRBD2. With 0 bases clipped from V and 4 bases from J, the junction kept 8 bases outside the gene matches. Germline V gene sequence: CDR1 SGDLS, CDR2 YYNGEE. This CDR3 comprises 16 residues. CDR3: CASSVGTSEFADTQYF. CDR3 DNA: TGTGCCAGCAGCGTAGGAACTAGCGAGTTCGCAGATACGCAGTATTTT.

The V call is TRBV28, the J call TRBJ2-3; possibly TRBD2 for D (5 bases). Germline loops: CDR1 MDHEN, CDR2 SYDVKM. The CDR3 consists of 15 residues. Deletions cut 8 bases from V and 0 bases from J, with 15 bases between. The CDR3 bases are TGTGCCAGCTGGGGAGCCTCCCGGAGCACAGATACGCAGTATTTT. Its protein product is CASWGASRSTDTQYF.

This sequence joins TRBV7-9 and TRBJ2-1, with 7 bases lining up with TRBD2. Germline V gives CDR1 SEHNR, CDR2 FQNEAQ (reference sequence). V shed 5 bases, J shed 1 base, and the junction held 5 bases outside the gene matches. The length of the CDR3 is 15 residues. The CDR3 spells CASSPRDYSYNEQFF. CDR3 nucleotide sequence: TGTGCCAGCAGCCCCCGGGACTATTCCTACAATGAGCAGTTCTTC.

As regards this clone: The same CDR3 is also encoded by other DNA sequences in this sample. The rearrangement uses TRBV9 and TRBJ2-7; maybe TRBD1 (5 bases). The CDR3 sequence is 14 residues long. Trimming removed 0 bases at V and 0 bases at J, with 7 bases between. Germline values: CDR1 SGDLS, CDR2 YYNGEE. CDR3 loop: CASSVGGDSYEQYF. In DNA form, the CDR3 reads TGTGCCAGCAGCGTAGGGGGCGACTCCTACGAGCAGTACTTC.

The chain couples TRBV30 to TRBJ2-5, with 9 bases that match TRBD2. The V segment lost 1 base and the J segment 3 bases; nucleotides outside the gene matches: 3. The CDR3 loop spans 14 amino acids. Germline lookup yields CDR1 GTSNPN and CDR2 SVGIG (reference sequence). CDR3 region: CAWSEASGEETQYF. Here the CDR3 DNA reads TGTGCCTGGAGTGAGGCTAGCGGGGAAGAGACCCAGTACTTC.

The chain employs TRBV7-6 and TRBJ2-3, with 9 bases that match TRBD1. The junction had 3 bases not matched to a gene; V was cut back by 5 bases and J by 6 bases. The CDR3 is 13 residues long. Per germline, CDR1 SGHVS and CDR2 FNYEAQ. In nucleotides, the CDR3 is TGTGCCAGCAGCCCAGGACAGGGGGATACGCAGTATTTT. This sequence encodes CASSPGQGDTQYF.

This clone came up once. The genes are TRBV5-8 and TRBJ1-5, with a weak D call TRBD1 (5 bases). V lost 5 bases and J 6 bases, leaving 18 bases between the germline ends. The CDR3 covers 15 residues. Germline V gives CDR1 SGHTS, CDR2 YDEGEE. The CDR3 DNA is TGTGCCAGCAGTACTCGGGGGTATGTTCCTCAGCCCCAGCATTTT. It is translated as CASSTRGYVPQPQHF. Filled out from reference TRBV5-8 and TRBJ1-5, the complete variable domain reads EAGVTQSPTHLIKTRGQQATLRCSPISGHTSVYWYQQALGLGLQFLLWYDEGEERNRGNFPPRFSGRQFPNYSSELNVNALELEDSALYLCASSTRGYVPQPQHFGDGTRLSIL.

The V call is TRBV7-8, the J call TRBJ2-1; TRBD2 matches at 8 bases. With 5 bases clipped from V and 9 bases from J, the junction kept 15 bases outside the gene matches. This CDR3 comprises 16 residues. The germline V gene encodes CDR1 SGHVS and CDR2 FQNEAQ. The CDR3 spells CASSDRGGRGIGEQFF. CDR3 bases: TGTGCCAGCAGCGACCGGGGGGGCAGGGGAATAGGTGAGCAGTTCTTC.

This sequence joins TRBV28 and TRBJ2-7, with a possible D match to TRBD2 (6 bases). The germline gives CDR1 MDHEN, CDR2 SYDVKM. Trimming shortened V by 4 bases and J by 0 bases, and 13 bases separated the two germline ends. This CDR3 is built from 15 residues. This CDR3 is CASSWGVAVSYEQYF. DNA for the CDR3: TGTGCCAGCAGTTGGGGGGTAGCGGTCTCCTACGAGCAGTACTTC.

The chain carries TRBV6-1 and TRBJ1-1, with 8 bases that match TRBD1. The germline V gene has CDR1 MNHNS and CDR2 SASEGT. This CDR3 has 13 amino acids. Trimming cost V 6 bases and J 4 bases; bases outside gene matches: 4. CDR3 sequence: CASRDTGGTEAFF. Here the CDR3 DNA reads TGTGCCAGCAGGGATACAGGGGGCACTGAAGCTTTCTTT.

CDR3: CASSSQETQYF. CDR3 coding DNA: TGTGCCAGCAGTTCCCAGGAGACCCAGTACTTC. The gene calls are TRBV28 and TRBJ2-5; D not resolved. V was pared by 4 bases and J by 5 bases, with 5 bases between. The CDR3 totals 11 residues. Germline V gene sequence: CDR1 MDHEN, CDR2 SYDVKM.

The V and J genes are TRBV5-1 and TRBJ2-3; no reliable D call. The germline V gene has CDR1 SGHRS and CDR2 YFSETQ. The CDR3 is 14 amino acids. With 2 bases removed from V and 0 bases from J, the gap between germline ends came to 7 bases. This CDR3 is CASSFSTSTDTQYF. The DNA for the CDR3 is TGCGCCAGCAGCTTCTCAACTAGCACAGATACGCAGTATTTT.

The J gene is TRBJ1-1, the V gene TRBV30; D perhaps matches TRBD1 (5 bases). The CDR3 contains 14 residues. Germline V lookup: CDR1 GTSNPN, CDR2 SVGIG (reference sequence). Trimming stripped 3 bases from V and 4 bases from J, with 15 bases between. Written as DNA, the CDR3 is TGTGCCTGGAGACTTAAAGGGGCCAGCACTGAAGCTTTCTTT. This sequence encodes CAWRLKGASTEAFF.

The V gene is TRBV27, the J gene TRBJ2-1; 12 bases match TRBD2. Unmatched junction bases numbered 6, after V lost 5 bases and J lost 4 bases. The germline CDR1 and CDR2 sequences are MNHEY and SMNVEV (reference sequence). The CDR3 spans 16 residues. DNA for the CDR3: TGTGCCAGCAGTCTTCGGACTAGCGGGGTTTACAATGAGCAGTTCTTC. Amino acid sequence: CASSLRTSGVYNEQFF.

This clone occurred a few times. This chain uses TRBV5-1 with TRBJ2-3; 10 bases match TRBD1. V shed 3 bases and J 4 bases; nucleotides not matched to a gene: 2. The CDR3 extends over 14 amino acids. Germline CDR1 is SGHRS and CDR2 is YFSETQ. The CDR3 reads CASSWTGGPDTQYF. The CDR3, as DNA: TGCGCCAGCAGCTGGACAGGGGGACCAGATACGCAGTATTTT. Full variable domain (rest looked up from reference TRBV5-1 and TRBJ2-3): KAGVTQTPRYLIKTRGQQVTLSCSPISGHRSVSWYQQTPGQGLQFLFEYFSETQRNKGNFPGRFSGRQFSNSRSEMNVSTLELGDSALYLCASSWTGGPDTQYFGPGTRLTVL.

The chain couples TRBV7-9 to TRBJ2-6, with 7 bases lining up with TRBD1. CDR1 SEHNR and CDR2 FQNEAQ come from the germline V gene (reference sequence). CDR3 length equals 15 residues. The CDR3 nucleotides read TGTTCCTATCGAACAGGGGAGAAAGGGGCCAACGTCCTGACTTTC. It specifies CSYRTGEKGANVLTF.

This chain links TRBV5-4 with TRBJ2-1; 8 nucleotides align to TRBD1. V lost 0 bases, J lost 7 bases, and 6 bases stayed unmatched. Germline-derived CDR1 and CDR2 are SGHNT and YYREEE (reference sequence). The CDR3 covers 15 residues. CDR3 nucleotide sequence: TGTGCCAGCAGCTTGGGGCAGGGGGCGTGGAATGAGCAGTTCTTC. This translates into CASSLGQGAWNEQFF.

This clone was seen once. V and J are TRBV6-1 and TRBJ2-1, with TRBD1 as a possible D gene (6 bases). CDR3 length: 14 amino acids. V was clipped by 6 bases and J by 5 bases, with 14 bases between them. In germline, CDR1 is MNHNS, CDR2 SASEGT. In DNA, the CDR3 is TGTGCCAGCAGGGGGGCGGCTTTAAACAATGAGCAGTTCTTC. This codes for CASRGAALNNEQFF.

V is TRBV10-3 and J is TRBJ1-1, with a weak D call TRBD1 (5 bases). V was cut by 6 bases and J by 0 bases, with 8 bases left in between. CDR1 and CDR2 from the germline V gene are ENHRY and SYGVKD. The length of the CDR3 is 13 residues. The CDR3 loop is CAIRWGVNTEAFF. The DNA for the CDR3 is TGTGCCATCAGATGGGGGGTGAACACTGAAGCTTTCTTT.

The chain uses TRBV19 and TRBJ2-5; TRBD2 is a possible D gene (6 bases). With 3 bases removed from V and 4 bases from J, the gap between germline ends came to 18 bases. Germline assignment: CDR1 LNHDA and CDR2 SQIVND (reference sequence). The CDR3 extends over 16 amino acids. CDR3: CASSIMGEEGRETQYF. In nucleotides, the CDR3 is TGTGCCAGTAGTATTATGGGGGAGGAGGGTCGAGAGACCCAGTACTTC. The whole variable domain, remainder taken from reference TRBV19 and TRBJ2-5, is DGGITQSPKYLFRKEGQNVTLSCEQNLNHDAMYWYRQDPGQGLRLIYYSQIVNDFQKGDIAEGYSVSREKKESFPLTVTSAQKNPTAFYLCASSIMGEEGRETQYFGPGTRLLVL.

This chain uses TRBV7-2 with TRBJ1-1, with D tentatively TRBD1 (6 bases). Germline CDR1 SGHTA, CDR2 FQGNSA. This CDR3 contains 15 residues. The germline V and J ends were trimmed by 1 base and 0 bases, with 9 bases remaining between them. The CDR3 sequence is CASSLVGGMNTEAFF. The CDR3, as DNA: TGTGCCAGCAGCTTAGTAGGGGGAATGAACACTGAAGCTTTCTTT.